The 11 T cell receptor beta chains in this list originate from one sample, sequenced in a study of blood T cell repertoires in COVID-19 (dated by TCRdb to the early 2020s). Libraries were built with the immunoSEQ multiplex PCR assay. TCRdb re-hosts the immuneACCESS table, in-frame sequences only. Its copies lack some clones; in the studies checked, an unresolved V gene accounts for under half of them, and the cause for the rest is not known. Across this sample there are fewer than 250,000 clones, with nearly 95% seen only once. Around 0.86% of the sample is taken by the ten largest. The sequencing sample was made of peripheral blood. These receptors originate from a young man with COVID-19, enrolled during active disease.

This chain joins TRBV29-1 and TRBJ1-2; TRBD1 matches 10 bases. The CDR3 length is 14 residues. V lost 4 bases to trimming and J lost 6 bases; unmatched junction nucleotides: 8. Per germline, CDR1 SQVTM and CDR2 ANQGSEA. The CDR3 sequence: CSVGSRGQGNGYTF. CDR3 nucleotides: TGCAGCGTTGGGTCGAGGGGACAGGGGAATGGCTACACCTTC. Full variable domain (remainder filled in from reference TRBV29-1 and TRBJ1-2): SAVISQKPSRDICQRGTSLTIQCQVDSQVTMMFWYRQQPGQSLTLIATANQGSEATYESGFVIDKFPISRPNLTFSTLTVSNMSPEDSSIYLCSVGSRGQGNGYTFGSGTRLTVV.

The chain has TRBV5-1 and TRBJ2-7; 8 bases line up with TRBD1. Germline lookup yields CDR1 SGHRS and CDR2 YFSETQ. V gave up 2 bases and J gave up 4 bases; unmatched junction bases: 5. The CDR3 length is 14 residues. The CDR3 region has the DNA TGCGCCAGCAGCTTCGGGGACAGGATATACGAGCAGTACTTC. It specifies CASSFGDRIYEQYF.

The chain uses TRBV5-1 and TRBJ2-5, with a tentative D call TRBD2 (7 bases). V gave up 1 base and J gave up 4 bases, with 14 bases separating them. The CDR3 is 15 residues long. Germline CDR1 and CDR2: SGHRS and YFSETQ. CDR3 coding DNA: TGCGCCAGCAGCTTGAGTAAGGGGGGGCGAGAGACCCAGTACTTC. Residues: CASSLSKGGRETQYF.

The gene calls are TRBV7-9 and TRBJ2-2; 9 positions match TRBD1. V dropped 5 bases and J dropped 5; count of bases not matched to a gene: 6. Germline assignment: CDR1 SEHNR and CDR2 FQNEAQ (reference sequence). CDR3 size: 15 residues. CDR3 residues: CASSRMTGGTGELFF. CDR3 bases: TGTGCCAGCAGCCGGATGACAGGGGGAACCGGGGAGCTGTTTTTT.

This clone was observed a single time. This chain joins TRBV3-1 (or the pseudogene TRBV3-2) and TRBJ1-4; TRBD1 matches at 7 bases. Germline lookup yields CDR1 LGHDT and CDR2 YNNKEL (reference sequence). Trimming took 4 bases from V and 4 from J; bases not matched to a gene: 3. There are 14 residues in the CDR3. As DNA, the CDR3 is TGTGCCAGCAGCCGGACAGGTGGTAATGAAAAACTGTTTTTT. Translating gives CASSRTGGNEKLFF.

The chain has TRBV5-1 and TRBJ1-4; TRBD1 aligns across 7 bases. Germline CDR1 and CDR2: SGHRS and YFSETQ. The CDR3 contains 14 residues. Unmatched junction bases numbered 3, after V lost 3 bases and J lost 4 bases. The CDR3 loop reads CASSWGQNNEKLFF. Here the CDR3 DNA reads TGCGCCAGCAGCTGGGGACAGAATAATGAAAAACTGTTTTTT.

V is TRBV18 and J is TRBJ1-5; D may be TRBD1 (6 bases). In germline, CDR1 is KGHSH, CDR2 LQKENI. The length of the CDR3 is 16 residues. The V gene lost 3 bases and the J gene lost 3 bases, with 15 bases spanning the gap. The DNA of the CDR3 is TGTGCCAGCTCACCCATGGCACAGGGCAACAATCAGCCCCAGCATTTT. Residues: CASSPMAQGNNQPQHF. Together with reference TRBV18 and TRBJ1-5, the CDR3 gives the full variable domain: NAGVMQNPRHLVRRRGQEARLRCSPMKGHSHVYWYRQLPEEGLKFMVYLQKENIIDESGMPKERFSAEFPKEGPSILRIQQVVRGDSAAYFCASSPMAQGNNQPQHFGDGTRLSIL.

The chain uses TRBV2 and TRBJ1-1, with 8 bases fitting TRBD1. CDR1 and CDR2 (germline): SNHLY, FYNNEI. The CDR3 contains 15 residues. The V and J ends lost 6 bases and 4 bases, in that order; junction bases with no gene match: 10. The CDR3, as DNA: TGTGCCAGCAGAGGGACAGGTAGTAGTCGCACTGAAGCTTTCTTT. Its protein is CASRGTGSSRTEAFF. The whole variable domain, filled in from reference TRBV2 and TRBJ1-1, reads EPEVTQTPSHQVTQMGQEVILRCVPISNHLYFYWYRQILGQKVEFLVSFYNNEISEKSEIFDDQFSVERPDGSNFTLKIRSTKLEDSAMYFCASRGTGSSRTEAFFGQGTRLTVV.

To note about this clone: Other DNA sequences of this sample code for an identical CDR3. The chain carries TRBV9 and TRBJ1-1; 8 nucleotides line up with TRBD1. This CDR3 region has 15 residues. V was pared by 0 bases and J by 4 bases, with 5 bases of the junction left unmatched. Germline V gene lookup returns CDR1 SGDLS and CDR2 YYNGEE. For the CDR3, the DNA is TGTGCCAGCAGCGTAGGGGGGCAGGGGGCCACTGAAGCTTTCTTT. Its protein is CASSVGGQGATEAFF.

The genes are TRBV5-1 and TRBJ2-2, with D possibly matching TRBD1 (6 bases). The CDR3 is 15 amino acids. Trimming removed 4 bases at V and 6 bases at J, with 16 bases between. Per germline, CDR1 SGHRS and CDR2 YFSETQ. The CDR3 region is CASSHIRQVSGELFF. Written as DNA, the CDR3 is TGCGCCAGCAGCCACATTAGACAGGTTTCCGGGGAGCTGTTTTTT.

This clone was observed once. The genes are TRBV9 and TRBJ2-2; the D gene is possibly TRBD2 (5 bases). This CDR3 is built from 16 residues. Germline lookup yields CDR1 SGDLS and CDR2 YYNGEE. Trimming pared 0 bases from V and 7 bases from J, leaving 16 bases between. This chain's CDR3 is CASSVASRTAGGELFF. The CDR3 region has the DNA TGTGCCAGCAGCGTAGCTAGTAGAACCGCGGGCGGGGAGCTGTTTTTT. Variable domain in full (rest from reference TRBV9 and TRBJ2-2): DSGVTQTPKHLITATGQRVTLRCSPRSGDLSVYWYQQSLDQGLQFLIQYYNGEERAKGNILERFSAQQFPDLHSELNLSSLELGDSALYFCASSVASRTAGGELFFGEGSRLTVL.